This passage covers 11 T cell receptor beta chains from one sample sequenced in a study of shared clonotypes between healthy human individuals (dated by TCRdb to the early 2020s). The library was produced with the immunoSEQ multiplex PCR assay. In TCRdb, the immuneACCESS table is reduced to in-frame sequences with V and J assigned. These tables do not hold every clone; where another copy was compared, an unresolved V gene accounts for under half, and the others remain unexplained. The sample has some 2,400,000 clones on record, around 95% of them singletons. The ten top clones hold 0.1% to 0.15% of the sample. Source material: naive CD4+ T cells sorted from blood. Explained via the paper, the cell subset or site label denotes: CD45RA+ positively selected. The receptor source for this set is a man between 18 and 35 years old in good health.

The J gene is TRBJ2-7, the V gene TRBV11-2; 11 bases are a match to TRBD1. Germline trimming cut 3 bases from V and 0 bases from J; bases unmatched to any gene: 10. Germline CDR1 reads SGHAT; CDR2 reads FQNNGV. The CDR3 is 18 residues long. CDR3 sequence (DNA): TGTGCCAGCAGCTTGGGGACAGGGGGGATATGGGGCTCCTACGAGCAGTACTTC. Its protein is CASSLGTGGIWGSYEQYF.

CDR3 protein: CASSLEGPGRAFF. CDR3 sequence (DNA): TGTGCCAGCAGCTTAGAGGGGCCGGGTCGAGCTTTCTTT. J is TRBJ1-1 and V is TRBV7-2; possibly TRBD1 for D (5 bases). Per germline, CDR1 SGHTA and CDR2 FQGNSA. V lost 1 base to trimming and J lost 10 bases, with 13 bases between them. There are 13 residues in the CDR3.

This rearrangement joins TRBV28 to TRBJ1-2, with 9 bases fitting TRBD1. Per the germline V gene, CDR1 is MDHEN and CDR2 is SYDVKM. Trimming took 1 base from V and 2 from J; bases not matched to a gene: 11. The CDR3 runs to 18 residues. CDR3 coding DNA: TGTGCCAGCAGTTTATACTCGACCGAGACAGGGGGAAACTATGGCTACACCTTC. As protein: CASSLYSTETGGNYGYTF.

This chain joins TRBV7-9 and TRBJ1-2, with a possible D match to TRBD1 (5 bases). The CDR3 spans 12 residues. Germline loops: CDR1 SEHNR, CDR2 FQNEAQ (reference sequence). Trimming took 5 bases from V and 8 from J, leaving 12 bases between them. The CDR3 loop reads CASSQGLGGYTF. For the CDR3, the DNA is TGTGCCAGCAGCCAGGGACTGGGGGGCTACACCTTC.

For the CDR3, the DNA is TGTGCTAGTGGTTTTGGTAAGGTTAGCACAGATACGCAGTATTTT. It translates to CASGFGKVSTDTQYF. V usage is TRBV12-5 and J usage is TRBJ2-3; D is unresolved. Trimming took 3 bases from V and 0 from J, leaving 10 bases between them. The CDR3 loop spans 15 amino acids. Germline lookup yields CDR1 LGHNT and CDR2 FRNRAP.

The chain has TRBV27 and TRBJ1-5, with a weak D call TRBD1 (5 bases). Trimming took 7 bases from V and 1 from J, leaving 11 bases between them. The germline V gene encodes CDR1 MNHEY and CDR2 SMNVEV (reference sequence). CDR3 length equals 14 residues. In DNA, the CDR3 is TGTGCCAGCAAGTCAGGGACCAGCAATCAGCCCCAGCATTTT. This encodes CASKSGTSNQPQHF.

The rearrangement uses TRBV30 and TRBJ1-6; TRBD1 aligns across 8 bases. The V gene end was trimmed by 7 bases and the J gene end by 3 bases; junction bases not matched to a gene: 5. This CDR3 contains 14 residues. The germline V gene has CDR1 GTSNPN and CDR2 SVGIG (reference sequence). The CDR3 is CASGQGGYNSPLHF. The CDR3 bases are TGTGCCTCCGGACAGGGAGGCTATAATTCACCCCTCCACTTT.

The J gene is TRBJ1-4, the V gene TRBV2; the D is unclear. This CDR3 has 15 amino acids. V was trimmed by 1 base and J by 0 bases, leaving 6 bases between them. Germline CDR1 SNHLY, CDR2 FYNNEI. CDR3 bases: TGTGCCAGCAGTGAAGTCGGGACAACTAATGAAAAACTGTTTTTT. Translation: CASSEVGTTNEKLFF.

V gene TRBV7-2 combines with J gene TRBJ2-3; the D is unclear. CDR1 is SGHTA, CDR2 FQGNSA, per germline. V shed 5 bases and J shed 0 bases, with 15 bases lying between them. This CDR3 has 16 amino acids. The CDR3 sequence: CASSPHLSGSTDTQYF. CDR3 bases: TGTGCCAGCAGCCCGCACCTTTCCGGGAGCACAGATACGCAGTATTTT. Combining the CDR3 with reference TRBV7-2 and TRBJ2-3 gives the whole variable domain GAGVSQSPSNKVTEKGKDVELRCDPISGHTALYWYRQSLGQGLEFLIYFQGNSAPDKSGLPSDRFSAERTGGSVSTLTIQRTQQEDSAVYLCASSPHLSGSTDTQYFGPGTRLTVL.

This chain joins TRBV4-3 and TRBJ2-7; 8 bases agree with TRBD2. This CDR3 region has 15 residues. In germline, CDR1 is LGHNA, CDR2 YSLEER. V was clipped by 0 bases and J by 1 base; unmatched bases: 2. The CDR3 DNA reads TGCGCCAGCAGCCAAGATGCGGGAGGATCCTACGAGCAGTACTTC. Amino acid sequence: CASSQDAGGSYEQYF.

CDR3 sequence: CASSPQGGGREKLFF. CDR3 DNA sequence: TGTGCCAGCAGCCCACAGGGCGGGGGGCGAGAAAAACTGTTTTTT. J is TRBJ1-4 and V is TRBV7-2; tentative D call: TRBD1 (6 bases). From germline, CDR1 is SGHTA and CDR2 FQGNSA. The CDR3 consists of 15 residues. Trimming took 5 bases from V and 8 from J, leaving 18 bases between them.